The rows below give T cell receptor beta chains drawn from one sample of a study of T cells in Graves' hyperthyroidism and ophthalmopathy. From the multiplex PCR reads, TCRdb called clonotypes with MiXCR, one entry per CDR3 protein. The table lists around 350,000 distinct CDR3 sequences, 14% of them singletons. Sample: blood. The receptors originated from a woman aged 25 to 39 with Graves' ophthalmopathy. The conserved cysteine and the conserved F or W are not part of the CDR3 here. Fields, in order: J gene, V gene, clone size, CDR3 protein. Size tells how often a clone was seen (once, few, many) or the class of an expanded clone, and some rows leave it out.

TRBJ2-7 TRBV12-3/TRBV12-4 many ASSLTRQGTTYEQY
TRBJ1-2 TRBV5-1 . ASSEPDTSGYT
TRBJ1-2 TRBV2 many ASVLGEGYGYT
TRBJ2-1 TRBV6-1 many ASSAGASSYEQF
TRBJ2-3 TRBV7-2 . ARSLAGRGTDTQY
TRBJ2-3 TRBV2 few ASSPSGGSDTQY
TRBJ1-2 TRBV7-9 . ASSSGTVFHGYT
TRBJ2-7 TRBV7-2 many ASSYSDRSYEQY
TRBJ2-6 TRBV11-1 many ASSRSQTETYSGANVLT
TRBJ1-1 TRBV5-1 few ASSLFSENTEAF
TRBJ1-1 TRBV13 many ASSLGQGAVEAF
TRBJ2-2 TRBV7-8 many ASSLGQSNTGELF
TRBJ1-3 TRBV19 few ASSDYGQGANTIY
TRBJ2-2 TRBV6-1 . ASWEGRGLITGELF